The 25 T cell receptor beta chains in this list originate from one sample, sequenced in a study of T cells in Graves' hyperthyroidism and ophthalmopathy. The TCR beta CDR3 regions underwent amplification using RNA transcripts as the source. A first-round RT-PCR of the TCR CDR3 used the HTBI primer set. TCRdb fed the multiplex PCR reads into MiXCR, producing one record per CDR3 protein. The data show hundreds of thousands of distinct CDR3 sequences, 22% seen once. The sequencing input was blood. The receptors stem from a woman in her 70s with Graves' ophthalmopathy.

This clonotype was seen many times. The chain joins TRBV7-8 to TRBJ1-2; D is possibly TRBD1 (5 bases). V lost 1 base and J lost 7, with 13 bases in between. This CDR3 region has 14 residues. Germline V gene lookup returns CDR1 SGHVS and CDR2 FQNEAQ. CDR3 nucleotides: TGTGCCAGCAGCTTAGGCAGGGATGGAGCTGGCTACACCTTC. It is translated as CASSLGRDGAGYTF.

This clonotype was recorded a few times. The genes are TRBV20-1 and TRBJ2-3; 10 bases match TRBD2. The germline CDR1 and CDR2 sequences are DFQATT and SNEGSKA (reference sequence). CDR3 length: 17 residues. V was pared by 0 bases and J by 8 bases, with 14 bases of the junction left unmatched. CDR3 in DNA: TGCAGTGCTAGAGATTGGGGACTAGCGCTAAAAGAGGCTACGCAGTATTTT. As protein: CSARDWGLALKEATQYF.

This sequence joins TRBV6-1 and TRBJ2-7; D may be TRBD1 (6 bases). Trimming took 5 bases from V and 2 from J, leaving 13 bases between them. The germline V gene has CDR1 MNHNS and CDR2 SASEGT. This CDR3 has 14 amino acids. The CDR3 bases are TGTGCCAGCAGTCCAACAGGGATCCCCTACGAGCAGTACTTC. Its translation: CASSPTGIPYEQYF.

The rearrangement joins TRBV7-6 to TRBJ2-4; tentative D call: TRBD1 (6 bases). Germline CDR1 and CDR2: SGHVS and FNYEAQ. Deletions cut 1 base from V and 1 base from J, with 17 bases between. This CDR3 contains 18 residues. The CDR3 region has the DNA TGTGCCAGCAGCTTAGGCAGGATGAGGGGGAAGGCCAAAAACATTCAGTACTTC. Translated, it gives CASSLGRMRGKAKNIQYF.

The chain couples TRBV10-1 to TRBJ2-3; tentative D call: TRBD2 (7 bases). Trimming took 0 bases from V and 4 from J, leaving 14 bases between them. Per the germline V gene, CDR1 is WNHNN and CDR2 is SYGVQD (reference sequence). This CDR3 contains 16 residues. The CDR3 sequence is CASSESSGTSPDTQYF. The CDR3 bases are TGCGCCAGCAGTGAGTCGAGCGGGACATCCCCAGATACGCAGTATTTT.

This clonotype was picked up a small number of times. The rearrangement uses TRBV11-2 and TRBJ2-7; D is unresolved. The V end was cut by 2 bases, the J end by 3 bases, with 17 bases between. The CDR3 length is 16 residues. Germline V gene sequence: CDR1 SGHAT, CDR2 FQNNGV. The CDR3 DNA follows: TGTGCCAGCAGCTTACTGGCCACCGGCGGATTCTACGAGCAGTACTTC. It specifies CASSLLATGGFYEQYF.

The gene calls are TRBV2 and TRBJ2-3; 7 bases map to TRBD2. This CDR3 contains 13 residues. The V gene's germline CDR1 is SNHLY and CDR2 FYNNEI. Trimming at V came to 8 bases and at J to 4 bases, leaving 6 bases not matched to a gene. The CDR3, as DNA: TGTGCCAGCCGAAGACTAGCATCAGATACGCAGTATTTT. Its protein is CASRRLASDTQYF.

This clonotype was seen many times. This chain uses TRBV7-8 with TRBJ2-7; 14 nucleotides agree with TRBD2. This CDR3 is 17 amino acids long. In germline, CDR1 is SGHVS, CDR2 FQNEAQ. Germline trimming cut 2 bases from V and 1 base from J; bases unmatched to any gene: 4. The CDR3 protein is CASSLWTSGRWSYEQYF. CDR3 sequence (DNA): TGTGCCAGCAGCTTATGGACTAGCGGGAGGTGGTCCTACGAGCAGTACTTC. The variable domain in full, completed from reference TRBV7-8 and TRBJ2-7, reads GAGVSQSPRYKVAKRGQDVALRCDPISGHVSLFWYQQALGQGPEFLTYFQNEAQLDKSGLPSDRFFAERPEGSVSTLKIQRTQQEDSAVYLCASSLWTSGRWSYEQYFGPGTRLTVT.

CDR3: CAISDTGQSNEKLFF. In DNA form, the CDR3 reads TGTGCCATCAGTGATACCGGACAGTCTAATGAAAAACTGTTTTTT. The rearrangement links TRBV10-3 to TRBJ1-4, with D tentatively TRBD1 (6 bases). The germline gives CDR1 ENHRY, CDR2 SYGVKD. The V end was cut by 3 bases, the J end by 3 bases, with 11 bases between. This CDR3 has 15 residues.

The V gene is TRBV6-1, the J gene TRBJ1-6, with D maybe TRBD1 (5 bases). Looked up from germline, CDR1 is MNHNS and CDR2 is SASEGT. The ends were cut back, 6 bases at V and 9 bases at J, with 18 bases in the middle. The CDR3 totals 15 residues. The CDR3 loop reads CASRPTVLSGSPLHF. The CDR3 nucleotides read TGTGCCAGCAGGCCGACAGTCCTTAGTGGTTCACCCCTCCACTTT.

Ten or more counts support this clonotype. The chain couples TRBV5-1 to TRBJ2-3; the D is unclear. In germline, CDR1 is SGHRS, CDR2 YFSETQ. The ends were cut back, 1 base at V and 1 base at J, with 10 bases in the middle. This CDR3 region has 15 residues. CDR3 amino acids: CASSLLERGTDTQYF. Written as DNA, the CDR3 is TGCGCCAGCAGCTTGCTAGAACGAGGCACAGATACGCAGTATTTT.

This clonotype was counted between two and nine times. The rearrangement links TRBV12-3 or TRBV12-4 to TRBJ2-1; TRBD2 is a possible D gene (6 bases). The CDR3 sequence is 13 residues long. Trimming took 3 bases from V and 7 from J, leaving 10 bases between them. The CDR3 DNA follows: TGTGCCAGCAGTTTGAGGGGACTGAATGAGCAGTTCTTC. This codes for CASSLRGLNEQFF.

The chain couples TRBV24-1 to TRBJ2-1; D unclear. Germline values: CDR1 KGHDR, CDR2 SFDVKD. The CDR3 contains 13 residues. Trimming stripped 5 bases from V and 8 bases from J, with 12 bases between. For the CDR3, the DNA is TGTGCCACCAGTGGTCACCCCCACGATGAGCAGTTCTTC. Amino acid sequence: CATSGHPHDEQFF.

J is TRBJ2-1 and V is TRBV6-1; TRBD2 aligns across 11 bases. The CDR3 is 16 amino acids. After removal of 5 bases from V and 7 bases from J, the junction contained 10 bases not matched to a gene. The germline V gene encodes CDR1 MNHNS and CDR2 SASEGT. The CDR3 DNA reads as TGTGCCAGCAGTTCCCTAGCGGGAGGCCGTGTTAATGAGCAGTTCTTC. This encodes CASSSLAGGRVNEQFF.

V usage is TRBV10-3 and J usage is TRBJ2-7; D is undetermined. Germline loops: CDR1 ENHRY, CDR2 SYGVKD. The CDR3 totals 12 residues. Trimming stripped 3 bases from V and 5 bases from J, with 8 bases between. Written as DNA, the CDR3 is TGTGCCATCAGTGAAACCGGCCACGAGCAGTACTTC. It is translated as CAISETGHEQYF.

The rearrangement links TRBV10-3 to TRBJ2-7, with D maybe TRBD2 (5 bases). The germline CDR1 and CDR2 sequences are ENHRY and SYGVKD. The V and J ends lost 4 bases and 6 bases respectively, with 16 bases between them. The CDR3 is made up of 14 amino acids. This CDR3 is CAISGGREQSEQYF. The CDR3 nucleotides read TGTGCCATCAGTGGGGGAAGGGAGCAGAGCGAGCAGTACTTC.

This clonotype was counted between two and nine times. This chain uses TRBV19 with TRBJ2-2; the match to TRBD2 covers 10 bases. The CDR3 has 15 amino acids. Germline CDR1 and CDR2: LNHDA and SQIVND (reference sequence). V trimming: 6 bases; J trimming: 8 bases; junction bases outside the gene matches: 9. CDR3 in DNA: TGTGCCAGTAGCCACGTAGCGGGAGGAAGGGGGGAGCTGTTTTTT. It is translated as CASSHVAGGRGELFF.

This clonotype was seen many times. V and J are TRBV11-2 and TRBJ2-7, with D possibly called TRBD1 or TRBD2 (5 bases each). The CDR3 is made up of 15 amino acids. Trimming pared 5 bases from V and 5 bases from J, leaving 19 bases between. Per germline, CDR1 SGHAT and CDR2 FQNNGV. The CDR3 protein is CASSAGLSGTDEQYF. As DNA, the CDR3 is TGTGCCAGCAGCGCCGGACTCTCGGGGACCGACGAGCAGTACTTC.

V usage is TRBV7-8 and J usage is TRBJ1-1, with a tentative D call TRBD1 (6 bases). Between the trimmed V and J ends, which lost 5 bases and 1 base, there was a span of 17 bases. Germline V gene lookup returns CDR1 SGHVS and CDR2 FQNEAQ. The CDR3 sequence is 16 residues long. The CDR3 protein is CASSRQARLGNTEAFF. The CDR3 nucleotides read TGTGCCAGCAGCCGACAGGCCCGACTTGGGAACACTGAAGCTTTCTTT.

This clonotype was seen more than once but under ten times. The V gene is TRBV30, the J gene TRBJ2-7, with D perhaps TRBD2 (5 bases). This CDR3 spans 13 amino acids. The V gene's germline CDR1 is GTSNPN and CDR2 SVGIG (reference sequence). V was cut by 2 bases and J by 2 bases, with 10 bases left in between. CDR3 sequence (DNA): TGTGCCTGGAGTTTAACTAGGACCTACGAGCAGTACTTC. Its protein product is CAWSLTRTYEQYF.

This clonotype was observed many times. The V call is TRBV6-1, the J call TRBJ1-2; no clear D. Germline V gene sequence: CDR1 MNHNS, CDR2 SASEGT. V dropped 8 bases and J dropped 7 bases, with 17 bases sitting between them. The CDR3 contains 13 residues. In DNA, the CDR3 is TGTGCCAGCTCCGCCGTCCGTAGGGTTGGCTACACCTTC. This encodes CASSAVRRVGYTF.

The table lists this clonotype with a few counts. The CDR3 loop reads CASSVRAGVDTQYF. The DNA for the CDR3 is TGTGCCAGCAGCGTAAGAGCGGGAGTAGATACGCAGTATTTT. This rearrangement joins TRBV9 to TRBJ2-3, with TRBD2 matching 8 bases. This CDR3 comprises 14 residues. V dropped 1 base and J dropped 5; count of bases not matched to a gene: 3. The germline V gene encodes CDR1 SGDLS and CDR2 YYNGEE.

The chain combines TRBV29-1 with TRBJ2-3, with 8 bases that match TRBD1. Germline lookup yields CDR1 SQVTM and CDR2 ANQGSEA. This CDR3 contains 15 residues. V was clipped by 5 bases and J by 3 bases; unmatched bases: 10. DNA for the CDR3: TGCAGCGTTAAGCCCGCCAGGGGGCTTACAGATACGCAGTATTTT. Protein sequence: CSVKPARGLTDTQYF.

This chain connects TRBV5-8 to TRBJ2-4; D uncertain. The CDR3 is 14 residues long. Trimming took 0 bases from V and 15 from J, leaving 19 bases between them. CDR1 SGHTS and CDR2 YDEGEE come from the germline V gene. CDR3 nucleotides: TGTGCCAGCAGCTTGGCCTGGAAGGGTTGGAATACGTACTTC. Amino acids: CASSLAWKGWNTYF.

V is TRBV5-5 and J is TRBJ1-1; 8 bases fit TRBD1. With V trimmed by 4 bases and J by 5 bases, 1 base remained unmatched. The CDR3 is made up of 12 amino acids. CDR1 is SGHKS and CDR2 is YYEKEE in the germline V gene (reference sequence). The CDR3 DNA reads TGTGCCAGCAGCACAGGGGGGACTGAAGCTTTCTTT. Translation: CASSTGGTEAFF.